This record concerns one TCR beta chain sequence. Its antigen is as yet unknown. The sample comes from a study of T cells in Graves' hyperthyroidism and ophthalmopathy. Overall study results and limits: Stable hyperthyroidism was told apart from ophthalmopathy by a model built on 13 V-J features. Among clonotypes expanded in thyroid above 0.001, most were also found in blood.

Germline V lookup: CDR1 MNHEY, CDR2 SMNVEV (reference sequence). The V and J ends lost 4 bases and 5 bases respectively, with 20 bases between them. The CDR3 extends over 16 amino acids. RNA transcripts provided the source from which TCR beta CDR3 regions were amplified. An initial round of RT-PCR targeting the TCR CDR3 relied on the HTBI primer set. TCRdb used MiXCR to reprocess the multiplex PCR reads, holding one entry per CDR3 protein. Of roughly 500,000 distinct CDR3 sequences listed, under 60% were seen once; the top ten hold around 17%. Lactation, pregnancy, other autoimmune disease or uncontrolled infection led to exclusion of patients. Clinicians diagnosed patients from clinical symptoms, serum thyroxine and TRAb, thyroid ultrasound and orbital computed tomography.

The chain combines TRBV27 with TRBJ2-5, with D possibly TRBD1 on 6 matching bases. The sample was peripheral blood or thyroid tissue (not recorded which). The receptor was isolated from an adult woman with Graves' disease, either hyperthyroidism or ophthalmopathy (not recorded which). The CDR3 region is CASSSWTALGAETQYF. CDR3 in DNA: TGTGCCAGCAGTTCCTGGACAGCCTTGGGCGCGGAGACCCAGTACTTC.